Listed below are T cell receptor beta chains from one sample, sequenced in a study of blood T cell repertoires in COVID-19. Data came from immunoSEQ multiplex PCR; TCRdb stores just in-frame clones and leaves some out. The profile shows under 450,000 clones, about 80% of them singletons. Sequenced input: peripheral blood. These receptors all stem from a human donor with acute or convalescent COVID-19. The donor label of this sample is uncertain. Both conserved end residues are part of each CDR3. D genes are given only for firm matches. The listing skips clone size in some rows; elsewhere it reads once, few, many or a size class.

TRBJ1-1 | TRBV19 | . | . | TGTGCCAGTAGCCCTCGGAGAAGCCAAGGGGGTGAAGCTTTCTTT | CASSPRRSQGGEAFF
TRBJ2-1 | TRBV19 | . | . | TGTGCCAGTAGTATGGGAGGACGGGGAGGTGAGCAGTTCTTC | CASSMGGRGGEQFF
TRBJ2-7 | TRBV9 | . | . | TGTGCCAGCAGCCCCCAGACTAGAATGGCCTACGAGCAGTACTTC | CASSPQTRMAYEQYF
TRBJ1-6 | TRBV15 | . | . | TGTGCCACCAGCAGAGACCCCAAGCGGGGCCCTAATTCACCCCTCCACTTT | CATSRDPKRGPNSPLHF
TRBJ2-7 | TRBV6-5 | . | . | TGTGCCAGCAGCCCCCGCAGGATACCCTACGAGCAGTACTTC | CASSPRRIPYEQYF
TRBJ2-6 | TRBV6-4 | . | TRBD2 | TGTGCCAGCAGTGTGGCCCTAGCGGGAAGGTCTGGGGCCAACGTCCTGACTTTC | CASSVALAGRSGANVLTF
TRBJ1-2 | TRBV6-5 | . | . | TGTGCCAGCAGTTACTCCCCAGCGGGGGCTGAGGGCTACACCTTC | CASSYSPAGAEGYTF
TRBJ2-7 | TRBV6-6 | . | TRBD2 | TGTGCCAGCAGTCCCGGAGGCCTTCGGGGGGGAAGTGGATACGAGCAGTACTTC | CASSPGGLRGGSGYEQYF
TRBJ1-5 | TRBV19 | . | . | TGTGCCAGTAGTATCAGGCTGAATCAGCCCCAGCATTTT | CASSIRLNQPQHF
TRBJ2-3 | TRBV2 | . | TRBD1 | TGTGCCAGCAGTGGACAGGGCAGTGGCACAGATACGCAGTATTTT | CASSGQGSGTDTQYF
TRBJ2-7 | TRBV10-1 | once | TRBD1 | TGCGCCAGCAGTGAACGGGGGACAGGGGGCTCCTACGAGCAGTACTTC | CASSERGTGGSYEQYF
TRBJ2-5 | TRBV7-6 | . | TRBD2 | TGTGCCAGCAGCACACGGACTAGCGGGGCCCTCACCTGGGAGACCCAGTACTTC | CASSTRTSGALTWETQYF
TRBJ2-3 | TRBV6-5 | . | . | TGTGCCAGCAGAAAACTAGGCAGTCGGACAGATACGCAGTATTTT | CASRKLGSRTDTQYF
TRBJ1-5 | TRBV19 | few | . | TGTGCCAGTAGTATTCCCCAATATCAGCCCCAGCATTTT | CASSIPQYQPQHF
TRBJ1-1 | TRBV6-5 | . | . | TGTGCCAGCAGAAACCCTAACGGGTACACTGAAGCTTTCTTT | CASRNPNGYTEAFF
TRBJ1-1 | TRBV6-5 | . | . | TGTGCCATCCAGGTCCAGTTTTCTGAAGCTTTCTTT | CAIQVQFSEAFF
TRBJ1-5 | TRBV12-3/TRBV12-4 | . | . | TGTGCCAGCAGTTTCGACAGAAATCAGCCCCAGCATTTT | CASSFDRNQPQHF
TRBJ1-1 | TRBV6-5 | once | . | TGTGCCAGCAGTTACCGGGACACTGCTTTCTTT | CASSYRDTAFF
TRBJ1-5 | TRBV6-5 | . | TRBD1 | TGTGCCAGCACCCTGGGACAGGACAATCAGCCCCAGCATTTT | CASTLGQDNQPQHF
TRBJ2-5 | TRBV7-7 | . | . | TGTGCCAGCAGCGCCATTCGCCCCAGTCAGACCCAGTACTTC | CASSAIRPSQTQYF
TRBJ1-4 | TRBV11-2 | . | TRBD1 | TGTGCCAGCAGCTTCCCTCCGACAGGGGCAGGTGAAAAACTGTTTTTT | CASSFPPTGAGEKLFF
TRBJ1-2 | TRBV6-5 | . | . | TGTGCCAGCAGTAGAACGGGACTCAACTATGGCTACACCTTC | CASSRTGLNYGYTF
TRBJ2-6 | TRBV5-1 | . | TRBD1 | TGCGCCAGCAGCTTGGGCCCGACAGGGGTGAACTCTGGGGCCAACGTCCTGACTTTC | CASSLGPTGVNSGANVLTF
TRBJ2-3 | TRBV30 | . | . | TGTGCCTGGCTTACAGGGTCCTCTAGCACAGATACGCAGTATTTT | CAWLTGSSSTDTQYF
TRBJ2-5 | TRBV5-1 | . | TRBD2 | TGCGCCAGCAGCCCTCAAAGCGGGGGGGCCAGGGAGACCCAGTACTTC | CASSPQSGGARETQYF